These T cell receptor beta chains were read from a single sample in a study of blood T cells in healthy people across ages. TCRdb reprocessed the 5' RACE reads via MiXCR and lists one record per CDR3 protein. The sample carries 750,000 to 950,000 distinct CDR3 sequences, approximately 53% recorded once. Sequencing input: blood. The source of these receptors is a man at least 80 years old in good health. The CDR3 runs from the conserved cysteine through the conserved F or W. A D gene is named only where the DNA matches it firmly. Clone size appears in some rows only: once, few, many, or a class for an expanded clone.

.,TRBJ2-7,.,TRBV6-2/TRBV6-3,CASRPGYNEQYF,TGTGCCAGCAGACCAGGCTACAATGAGCAGTACTTC
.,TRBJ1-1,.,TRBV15,CATSRETGSNTEAFF,TGTGCCACCAGCAGGGAGACGGGGTCTAACACTGAAGCTTTCTTT
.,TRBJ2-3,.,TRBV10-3,CAISAARRSTDTQYF,TGTGCCATCAGTGCAGCCCGGCGTAGCACAGATACGCAGTATTTT
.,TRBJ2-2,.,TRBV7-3,CASSSQGGTGELFF,TGTGCCAGCAGCTCCCAGGGGGGCACCGGGGAGCTGTTTTTT
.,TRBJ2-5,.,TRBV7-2,CASRPASQETQYF,TGTGCCAGCAGGCCCGCAAGTCAAGAGACCCAGTACTTC
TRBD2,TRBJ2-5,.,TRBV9,CASSAGGGTQYF,TGTGCCAGCAGCGCTGGCGGGGGGACCCAGTACTTC
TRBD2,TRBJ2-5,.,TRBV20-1,CSARTGTIRGETQYF,TGCAGTGCTAGAACCGGGACTATTCGGGGAGAGACCCAGTACTTC
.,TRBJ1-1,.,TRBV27,CASSLTGTLGTEAFF,TGTGCCAGCAGTCTCACCGGGACCCTGGGCACTGAAGCTTTCTTT
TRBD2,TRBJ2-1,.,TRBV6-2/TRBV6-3,CASSPQLAGIYNEQFF,TGTGCCAGCAGCCCCCAATTAGCGGGGATCTACAATGAGCAGTTCTTC
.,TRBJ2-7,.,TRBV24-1,CATSDSGDASYEQYF,TGTGCCACCAGTGATTCGGGAGACGCCTCCTACGAGCAGTACTTC
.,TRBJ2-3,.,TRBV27,CASMKNPTGDRHRYAYF,TGTGCCAGCATGAAGAACCCTACGGGAGACAGGCACAGATACGCGTATTTT
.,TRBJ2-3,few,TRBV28,CASSLGVPPDTQYF,TGTGCCAGCAGTTTAGGAGTACCCCCAGATACGCAGTATTTT
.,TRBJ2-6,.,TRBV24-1,CATSDSRSGANVLTF,TGTGCCACCAGTGATTCGCGATCTGGGGCCAACGTCCTGACTTTC
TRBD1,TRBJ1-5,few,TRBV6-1,CASRPGTADQPQHF,TGTGCCAGCAGACCCGGGACAGCAGATCAGCCCCAGCATTTT
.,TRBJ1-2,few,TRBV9,CASSVGGLVNYGYTF,TGTGCCAGCAGCGTAGGCGGACTGGTCAACTATGGCTACACCTTC
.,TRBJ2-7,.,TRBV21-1,CASSKQTGGPGQGVLSGVSYEQYF,TGTGCCAGCAGCAAACAAACAGGGGGACCGGGACAGGGGGTTCTTAGCGGGGTATCCTACGAGCAGTACTTC
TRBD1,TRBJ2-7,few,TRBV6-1,CASSHNRGRDEQYF,TGTGCCAGCAGCCACAACAGGGGACGCGACGAGCAGTACTTC
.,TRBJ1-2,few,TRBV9,CASSVRVGDGYTF,TGTGCCAGCAGCGTGAGAGTGGGGGATGGCTACACCTTC
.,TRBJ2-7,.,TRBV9,CASSVAGSGRSYEQYF,TGTGCCAGCAGCGTAGCGGGATCAGGGAGGTCCTACGAGCAGTACTTC
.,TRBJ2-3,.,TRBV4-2,CASRLTGRRPDTQYF,TGTGCCAGCAGACTGACCGGGCGACGACCTGATACGCAGTATTTT
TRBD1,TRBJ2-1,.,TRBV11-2,CASSLKGQDIATEQFF,TGTGCCAGCAGCCTAAAGGGACAGGACATCGCTACTGAGCAGTTCTTC
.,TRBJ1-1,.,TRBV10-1,CASRRSGTGHTEAFF,TGCGCCAGCCGAAGATCCGGGACGGGACACACTGAAGCTTTCTTT
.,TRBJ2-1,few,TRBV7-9,CASSLVRPGINEQFF,TGTGCCAGCAGCTTAGTGCGCCCCGGAATCAATGAGCAGTTCTTC
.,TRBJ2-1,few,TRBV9,CASSQRGSYNEQFF,TGTGCCAGCAGCCAGAGGGGGTCATACAATGAGCAGTTCTTC
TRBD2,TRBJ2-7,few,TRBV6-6,CASSYSVGGLAWEQYF,TGTGCCAGCAGTTACTCCGTCGGGGGACTAGCGTGGGAGCAGTACTTC
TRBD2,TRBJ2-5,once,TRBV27,CASSLRGLAGGPLGAQYF,TGTGCCAGCAGTTTAAGGGGACTAGCGGGAGGGCCCCTCGGGGCCCAGTACTTC
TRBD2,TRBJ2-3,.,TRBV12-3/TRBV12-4,CASSRYGLAERTDTQYF,TGTGCCAGCAGCCGATACGGACTAGCGGAACGCACAGATACGCAGTATTTT
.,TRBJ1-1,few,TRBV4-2,CASSQIRGKDTEAFF,TGTGCCAGCAGCCAAATAAGGGGGAAGGACACTGAAGCTTTCTTT
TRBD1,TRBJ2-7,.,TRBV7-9,CARSLDETGNREQYF,TGTGCCCGCAGCTTAGATGAGACAGGGAACCGCGAGCAGTACTTC
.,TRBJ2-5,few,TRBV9,CASSVGGQGTQYF,TGTGCCAGCAGCGTTGGAGGGCAGGGGACCCAGTACTTC
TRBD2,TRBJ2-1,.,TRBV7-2,CASSPGLAWGGNEQFF,TGTGCCAGCAGCCCGGGACTAGCGTGGGGGGGCAATGAGCAGTTCTTC
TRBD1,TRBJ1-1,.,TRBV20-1,CSAGTGPGGAFF,TGCAGTGCGGGGACAGGGCCCGGCGGGGCTTTCTTT
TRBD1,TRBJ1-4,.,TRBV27,CASSDWDRAREKLFF,TGTGCCAGCAGTGACTGGGACAGGGCTCGGGAAAAACTGTTTTTT
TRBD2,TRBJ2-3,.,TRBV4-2,CASSSRLATDTQYF,TGTGCCAGCAGCTCACGACTAGCAACAGATACGCAGTATTTT
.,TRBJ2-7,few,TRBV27,CASSLIQGIAYEQYF,TGTGCCAGCAGCCTTATCCAGGGAATCGCCTACGAGCAGTACTTC
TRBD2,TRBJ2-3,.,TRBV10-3,CAIRSGTSGRADTQYF,TGTGCCATCAGATCCGGGACTAGCGGGAGGGCAGATACGCAGTATTTT
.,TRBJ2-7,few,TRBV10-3,CAISGSGQGDEQYF,TGTGCCATCAGTGGGTCCGGTCAGGGAGACGAGCAGTACTTC
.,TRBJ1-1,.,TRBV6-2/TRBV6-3,CASSYSTAVTEAFF,TGTGCCAGCAGTTACTCGACAGCCGTCACTGAAGCTTTCTTT
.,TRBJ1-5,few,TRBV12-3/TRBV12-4,CASSPPLGLYQPQHF,TGTGCCAGCAGTCCACCTTTGGGGTTATATCAGCCCCAGCATTTT
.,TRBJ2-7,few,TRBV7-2,CASSPSSYNEQYF,TGTGCCAGCAGCCCCAGCTCTTACAATGAGCAGTACTTC
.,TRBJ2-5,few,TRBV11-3,CASSRGLSSGRGETQYF,TGTGCCAGCAGTCGGGGTCTAAGTAGCGGTCGGGGGGAGACCCAGTACTTC
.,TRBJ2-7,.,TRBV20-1,CSARDPAVAREQYF,TGCAGTGCTAGAGATCCCGCGGTCGCCCGCGAGCAGTACTTC
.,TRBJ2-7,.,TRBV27,CASSLRSPSYEQYF,TGTGCCAGCAGTTTGAGGTCGCCTTCCTACGAGCAGTACTTC
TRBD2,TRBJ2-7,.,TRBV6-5,CASSYFPPRASGRYEQYF,TGTGCCAGCAGTTACTTCCCGCCCCGGGCTAGCGGGAGATACGAGCAGTACTTC
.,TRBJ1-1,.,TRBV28,CASRPPGNTEAFF,TGTGCCAGCAGGCCCCCAGGGAACACTGAAGCTTTCTTT
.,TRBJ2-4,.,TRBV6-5,CASSYGVGFFVEQYF,TGTGCCAGCAGTTACGGGGTGGGGTTTTTCGTCGAGCAGTACTTT
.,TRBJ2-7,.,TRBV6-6,CATHGPISSYEQYF,TGTGCCACCCATGGACCTATAAGCTCCTACGAGCAGTACTTC
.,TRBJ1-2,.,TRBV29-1,CSVSGYNYGYTF,TGCAGCGTTTCAGGTTATAACTATGGCTACACCTTC
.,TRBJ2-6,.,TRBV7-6,CASSSSEGANVLTF,TGTGCCAGCAGCTCGTCAGAGGGGGCCAACGTCCTGACTTTC
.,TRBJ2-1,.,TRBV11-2,CASSPRSGSSYNEQFF,TGTGCCAGCAGCCCGCGTAGCGGTAGCTCCTACAATGAGCAGTTCTTC
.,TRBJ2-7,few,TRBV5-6,CASSSTPGHLYEQYF,TGTGCCAGCAGCTCGACCCCCGGACACCTGTACGAGCAGTACTTC
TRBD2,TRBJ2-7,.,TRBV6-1,CASSQGGTKTYEQYF,TGTGCCAGCAGTCAGGGAGGGACTAAGACCTACGAGCAGTACTTC
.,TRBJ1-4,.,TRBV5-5,CASSSRAIQTSEKLFF,TGTGCCAGCAGCTCCAGGGCGATACAGACGTCTGAAAAACTGTTTTTT
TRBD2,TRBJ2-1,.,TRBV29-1,CSAGTSGGSSYNEQFF,TGCAGCGCCGGGACTAGCGGGGGCAGCTCCTACAATGAGCAGTTCTTC
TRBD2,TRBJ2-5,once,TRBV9,CASSPHSGLAGPLRIETQYF,TGTGCCAGCAGCCCTCACAGTGGACTAGCGGGACCCTTACGGATTGAGACCCAGTACTTC
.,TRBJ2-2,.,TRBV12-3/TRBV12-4,CASSLGGVTGELFF,TGTGCCAGCAGTTTAGGCGGGGTCACCGGGGAGCTGTTTTTT
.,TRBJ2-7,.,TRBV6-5,CASSQTGDPYNEQYF,TGTGCCAGCAGTCAAACCGGGGACCCCTACAATGAGCAGTACTTC
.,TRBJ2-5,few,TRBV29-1,CSVVQGGKTQYF,TGCAGCGTTGTCCAGGGCGGGAAGACCCAGTACTTC
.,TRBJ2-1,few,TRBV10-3,CAISPGTYNEQFF,TGTGCCATCAGTCCCGGGACGTACAATGAGCAGTTCTTC